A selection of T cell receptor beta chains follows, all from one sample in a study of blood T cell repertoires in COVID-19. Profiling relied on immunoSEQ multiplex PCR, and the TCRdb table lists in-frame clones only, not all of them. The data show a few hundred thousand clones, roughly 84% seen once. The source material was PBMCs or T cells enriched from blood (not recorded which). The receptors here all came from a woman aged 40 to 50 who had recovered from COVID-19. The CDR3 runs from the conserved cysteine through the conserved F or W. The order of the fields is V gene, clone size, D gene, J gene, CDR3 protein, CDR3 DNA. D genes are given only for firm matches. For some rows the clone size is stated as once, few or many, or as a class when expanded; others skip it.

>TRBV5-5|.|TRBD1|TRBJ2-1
CASSRDRRWDSYNEQFF
TGTGCCAGCAGCCGGGACAGGCGCTGGGACAGCTACAATGAGCAGTTCTTC
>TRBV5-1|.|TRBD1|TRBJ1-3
CASSWDSGNTIYF
TGCGCCAGCAGCTGGGACAGTGGAAACACCATATATTTT
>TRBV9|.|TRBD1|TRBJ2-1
CASSETGPTEQFF
TGTGCCAGCAGCGAGACAGGGCCCACGGAGCAGTTCTTC
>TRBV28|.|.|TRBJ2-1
CASGGSYNEQFF
TGTGCCAGCGGGGGGTCCTACAATGAGCAGTTCTTC
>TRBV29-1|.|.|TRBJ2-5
CSVVQTLETQYF
TGCAGCGTTGTACAGACCCTAGAGACCCAGTACTTC
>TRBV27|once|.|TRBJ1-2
CASSLDSLYGYTF
TGTGCCAGCAGTCTCGACAGCCTATATGGCTACACCTTC
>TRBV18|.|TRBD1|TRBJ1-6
CASSPRGGSYGSPYNSPLHF
TGTGCCAGCTCACCACGAGGGGGCTCCTACGGGTCCCCCTATAATTCACCCCTCCACTTT
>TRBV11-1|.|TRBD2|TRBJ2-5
CASSFSGGKETQYF
TGTGCCAGCAGCTTTTCGGGGGGGAAAGAGACCCAGTACTTC
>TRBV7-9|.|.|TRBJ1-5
CASSLGLETGGPNQPQHF
TGTGCCAGCAGCTTAGGGTTAGAGACAGGCGGACCGAATCAGCCCCAGCATTTT
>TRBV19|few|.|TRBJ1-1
CASRRDNLRMSEAFF
TGTGCCAGTAGGAGGGACAACCTCCGGATGTCTGAAGCTTTCTTT
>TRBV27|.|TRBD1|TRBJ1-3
CASSTYRGSNTIYF
TGTGCCAGCAGCACCTACAGGGGAAGTAACACCATATATTTT
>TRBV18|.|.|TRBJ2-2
CASSPPGQGLFTGELFF
TGTGCCAGCTCACCACCGGGGCAGGGGCTATTCACCGGGGAGCTGTTTTTT
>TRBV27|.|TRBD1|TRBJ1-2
CASSFSGQGPKGNGYTF
TGTGCCAGCAGTTTCAGCGGACAGGGTCCAAAGGGCAATGGCTACACCTTC
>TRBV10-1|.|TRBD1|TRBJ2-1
CASSWDRGREQFF
TGCGCCAGCAGTTGGGACAGGGGTAGAGAGCAGTTCTTC
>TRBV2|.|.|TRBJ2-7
CATRPIQKAVQYF
TGTGCCACCCGCCCTATTCAAAAAGCGGTGCAGTACTTC
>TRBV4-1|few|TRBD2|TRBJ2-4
CASSQGLAGVLAKNIQYF
TGCGCCAGCAGCCAGGGACTAGCGGGCGTACTAGCCAAAAACATTCAGTACTTC
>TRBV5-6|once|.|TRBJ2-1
CASSWEYNEQFF
TGTGCCAGCAGCTGGGAGTACAATGAGCAGTTCTTC
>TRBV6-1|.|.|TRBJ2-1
CASSEEVRTPRAQFF
TGTGCCAGCAGTGAAGAGGTTAGGACTCCGCGGGCCCAGTTCTTC
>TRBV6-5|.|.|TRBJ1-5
CASSFTGGPQHF
TGTGCCAGCAGTTTTACCGGGGGGCCCCAGCATTTT
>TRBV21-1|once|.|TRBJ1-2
CASSLTPPRPNSYGYTF
TGTGCCAGCAGCTTGACACCACCCCGACCTAATTCCTATGGCTACACCTTC
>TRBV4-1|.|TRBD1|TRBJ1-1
CASSQTGTGNRNTEAFF
TGCGCCAGCAGCCAAACCGGGACAGGGAACCGGAACACTGAAGCTTTCTTT
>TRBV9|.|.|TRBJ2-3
CASSAGLEMSTDTQYF
TGTGCCAGCAGCGCTGGACTTGAGATGAGCACAGATACGCAGTATTTT
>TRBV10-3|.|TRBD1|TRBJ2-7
CASTGDHYEQYF
TGTGCCTCGACAGGGGATCACTACGAGCAGTACTTC
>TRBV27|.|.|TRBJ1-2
CASSLFSGDYGYTF
TGTGCCAGCAGTTTATTTTCGGGAGACTATGGCTACACCTTC
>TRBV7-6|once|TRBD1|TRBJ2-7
CASSEKGQAGEQYF
TGTGCCAGCAGCGAAAAGGGACAGGCGGGGGAGCAGTACTTC
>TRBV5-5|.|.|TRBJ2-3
CASSLRDTRTDTQYF
TGTGCCAGCAGCCTCCGGGACACCCGCACAGATACGCAGTATTTT
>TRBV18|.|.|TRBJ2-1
CASSLADGNEQFF
TGTGCCAGCTCACTAGCCGATGGAAATGAGCAGTTCTTC
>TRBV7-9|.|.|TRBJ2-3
CASSQWTDTQYF
TGTGCCAGCAGCCAGTGGACAGATACGCAGTATTTT
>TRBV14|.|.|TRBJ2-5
CASSSGHPQYF
TGTGCCAGCAGCTCGGGACATCCCCAGTACTTC
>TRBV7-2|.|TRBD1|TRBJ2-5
CAGAGGQGRYETQYF
TGTGCCGGGGCGGGCGGACAGGGGAGGTATGAGACCCAGTACTTC
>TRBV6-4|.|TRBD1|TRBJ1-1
CASGQEMNTEAFF
TGTGCCAGCGGACAGGAGATGAACACTGAAGCTTTCTTT
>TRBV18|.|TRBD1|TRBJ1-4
CASSPSPGQANEKLFF
TGTGCCAGCTCACCATCTCCGGGACAGGCGAATGAAAAACTGTTTTTT
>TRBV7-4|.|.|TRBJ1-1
CASSPRTVPNTEAFF
TGTGCCAGCAGCCCAAGGACAGTCCCGAACACTGAAGCTTTCTTT
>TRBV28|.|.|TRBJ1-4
CASSSSGATNEKLFF
TGTGCCAGCAGTTCCTCAGGTGCAACTAATGAAAAACTGTTTTTT
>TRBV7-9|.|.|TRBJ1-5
CASSGEDSIQPQHF
TGTGCCAGCAGTGGAGAGGACAGCATTCAGCCCCAGCATTTT
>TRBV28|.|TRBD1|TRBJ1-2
CASSLNRGDYGYTF
TGTGCCAGCAGTTTGAACAGGGGTGACTATGGCTACACCTTC
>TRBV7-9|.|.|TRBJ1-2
CASSSPEEGGYGYTF
TGTGCCAGCAGCTCCCCTGAGGAAGGAGGCTATGGCTACACCTTC
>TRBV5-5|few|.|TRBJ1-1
CASSLVGLDTEAFF
TGTGCCAGCAGCTTGGTGGGACTCGACACTGAAGCTTTCTTT
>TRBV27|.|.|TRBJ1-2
CASSLTTGYRYTF
TGTGCCAGCAGTTTAACCACAGGCTATCGCTACACCTTC
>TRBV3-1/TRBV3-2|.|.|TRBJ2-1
CASSLGLEQFF
TGTGCCAGCAGCCTTGGACTAGAGCAGTTCTTC
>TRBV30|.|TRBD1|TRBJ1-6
CAWSGGTVSSYNSPLHF
TGTGCCTGGAGTGGGGGGACAGTGAGCTCCTATAATTCACCCCTCCACTTT
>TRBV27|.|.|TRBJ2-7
CASSLPGQSWPYF
TGTGCCAGCAGTTTGCCCGGACAATCTTGGCCGTACTTC
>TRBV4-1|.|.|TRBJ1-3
CASSQDTGGLSGNTIYF
TGCGCCAGCAGCCAAGACACTGGTGGACTCTCTGGAAACACCATATATTTT